This TCR beta chain is drawn from a study of PD-1 blockade in classical Hodgkin lymphoma. The sample's time point: cycle 4 day 1 (C4D1), after 6 weeks of nivolumab. All patients experienced relapse after autologous stem cell transplantation, and brentuximab vedotin exposure was variable. Germline V gene data show CDR1 as SEHNR and CDR2 as FQNEAQ (reference sequence). This CDR3 region has 17 residues. The ends were cut back, 1 base at V and 4 bases at J, with 18 bases in the middle. Here immunoSEQ multiplex PCR was the method, and the copy in TCRdb shows in-frame clones only, minus some. This table has under 130,000 clones, roughly 87% appearing once.

The genes are TRBV7-9 and TRBJ2-3; D ambiguous. The source of this sequence is a human donor with classical Hodgkin lymphoma. This sample comprised peripheral blood mononuclear cells (PBMCs), obtained before the fourth cycle of nivolumab. The chain's CDR3 is CASSLGPPTKRSDTQYF. The CDR3, as DNA: TGTGCCAGCAGCTTAGGCCCCCCCACGAAGAGATCAGATACGCAGTATTTT.